The rows below give T cell receptor beta chains drawn from one sample of a study of cytomegalovirus exposure and HLA in healthy donors. Clones were read by immunoSEQ multiplex PCR, and TCRdb kept only the in-frame ones, dropping some. Reported are over 150,000 clones; the ten largest clones contain roughly 0.74%. The specimen sequenced was PBMCs. The receptors derive from a boy aged 5-17 years in good health and CMV-seronegative. Both conserved end residues are part of each CDR3. The order of the fields is D gene, V gene, J gene, CDR3 protein, CDR3 DNA. A D gene is named only where the DNA matches it firmly.

d_gene: .; v_gene: TRBV7-2; j_gene: TRBJ2-1; CDR3aa: CASSTSQGNNEQFF; CDR3nt: TGTGCCAGCAGCACAAGCCAGGGAAACAATGAGCAGTTCTTC
d_gene: TRBD2; v_gene: TRBV19; j_gene: TRBJ2-4; CDR3aa: CASTLRGVGNIQYF; CDR3nt: TGTGCCAGCACTCTTCGGGGGGTCGGAAACATTCAGTACTTC
d_gene: TRBD1; v_gene: TRBV11-3; j_gene: TRBJ2-7; CDR3aa: CASSRQGDSYEQYF; CDR3nt: TGTGCCAGCAGCCGACAGGGGGACTCCTACGAGCAGTACTTC
d_gene: .; v_gene: TRBV6-6; j_gene: TRBJ1-1; CDR3aa: CASSYVRSAEAFF; CDR3nt: TGTGCCAGCAGTTACGTCCGGAGCGCTGAAGCTTTCTTT
d_gene: TRBD1; v_gene: TRBV18; j_gene: TRBJ2-7; CDR3aa: CASSPTSTGQQYF; CDR3nt: TGTGCCAGCTCACCAACCTCGACAGGGCAGCAGTACTTC
d_gene: .; v_gene: TRBV30; j_gene: TRBJ1-4; CDR3aa: CAWSRQTGGPDEKLFF; CDR3nt: TGTGCCTGGAGTCGTCAAACGGGGGGGCCCGATGAAAAACTGTTTTTT
d_gene: TRBD1; v_gene: TRBV25-1; j_gene: TRBJ2-1; CDR3aa: CASRTGAYNEQFF; CDR3nt: TGTGCCTCTCGGACAGGGGCCTACAATGAGCAGTTCTTC
d_gene: TRBD1; v_gene: TRBV15; j_gene: TRBJ2-7; CDR3aa: CATSIDRARREQYF; CDR3nt: TGTGCCACCAGCATTGACAGGGCGCGTCGCGAGCAGTACTTC
d_gene: .; v_gene: TRBV10-3; j_gene: TRBJ2-3; CDR3aa: CAISVGGGTDTQYF; CDR3nt: TGTGCCATCAGTGTTGGGGGCGGCACAGATACGCAGTATTTT
d_gene: TRBD1; v_gene: TRBV2; j_gene: TRBJ2-3; CDR3aa: CASSRDRGATDTQYF; CDR3nt: TGTGCCAGCAGCAGGGACAGGGGCGCCACAGATACGCAGTATTTT
d_gene: TRBD1; v_gene: TRBV28; j_gene: TRBJ1-4; CDR3aa: CASRGQGGDKLFF; CDR3nt: TGTGCCAGCAGAGGACAGGGAGGTGACAAACTGTTTTTT
d_gene: .; v_gene: TRBV2; j_gene: TRBJ1-5; CDR3aa: CASSVQGQKQPQHF; CDR3nt: TGTGCCAGCAGTGTTCAGGGGCAGAAACAGCCCCAGCATTTT
d_gene: .; v_gene: TRBV4-1; j_gene: TRBJ2-3; CDR3aa: CASSQDFTAATDTQYF; CDR3nt: TGCGCCAGCAGCCAAGATTTTACGGCGGCAACAGATACGCAGTATTTT
d_gene: .; v_gene: TRBV7-7; j_gene: TRBJ2-2; CDR3aa: CASSLTGPGELFF; CDR3nt: TGTGCTAGCAGCTTAACGGGTCCCGGGGAGCTGTTTTTT
d_gene: .; v_gene: TRBV29-1; j_gene: TRBJ1-2; CDR3aa: CSVELEGTNTNYGYTF; CDR3nt: TGCAGCGTTGAATTGGAGGGTACAAACACTAACTATGGCTACACCTTC
d_gene: TRBD1; v_gene: TRBV14; j_gene: TRBJ2-2; CDR3aa: CASSQFLQGHSGGELFF; CDR3nt: TGTGCCAGCAGCCAGTTTTTACAGGGGCATTCAGGAGGGGAGCTGTTTTTT
d_gene: .; v_gene: TRBV28; j_gene: TRBJ2-1; CDR3aa: CASSGGMPWGSFF; CDR3nt: TGTGCCAGCAGCGGCGGGATGCCCTGGGGCTCGTTCTTC
d_gene: .; v_gene: TRBV15; j_gene: TRBJ1-1; CDR3aa: CATRVGPNTEAFF; CDR3nt: TGTGCCACCAGGGTGGGCCCGAACACTGAAGCTTTCTTT
d_gene: TRBD1; v_gene: TRBV27; j_gene: TRBJ2-4; CDR3aa: CASSPLPKQGQNIQYF; CDR3nt: TGTGCCAGCAGTCCTCTCCCCAAACAGGGACAGAACATTCAGTACTTC
d_gene: .; v_gene: TRBV18; j_gene: TRBJ1-1; CDR3aa: CASSKIRESDAFF; CDR3nt: TGTGCCAGCTCTAAAATTCGGGAGAGTGACGCTTTCTTT
d_gene: .; v_gene: TRBV18; j_gene: TRBJ1-2; CDR3aa: CASSPLAWAGYTF; CDR3nt: TGTGCCAGCTCACCACTAGCGTGGGCTGGCTACACCTTC
d_gene: TRBD2; v_gene: TRBV30; j_gene: TRBJ2-5; CDR3aa: CAWSEGLAGNQETQYF; CDR3nt: TGTGCCTGGAGTGAAGGACTAGCGGGTAATCAAGAGACCCAGTACTTC
d_gene: TRBD1; v_gene: TRBV7-3; j_gene: TRBJ1-6; CDR3aa: CASSYQGANSPLHF; CDR3nt: TGTGCCAGCAGCTACCAGGGGGCTAATTCACCCCTCCACTTT
d_gene: .; v_gene: TRBV29-1; j_gene: TRBJ1-1; CDR3aa: CSVEDPVYTEAFF; CDR3nt: TGCAGCGTTGAAGACCCGGTGTACACTGAAGCTTTCTTT
d_gene: TRBD2; v_gene: TRBV5-4; j_gene: TRBJ2-1; CDR3aa: CASQSGLASHNEQFF; CDR3nt: TGTGCCAGCCAGTCGGGACTAGCAAGCCACAATGAGCAGTTCTTC
d_gene: .; v_gene: TRBV5-6; j_gene: TRBJ1-2; CDR3aa: CASSFLGQGYGYTF; CDR3nt: TGTGCCAGCAGCTTCCTGGGCCAAGGCTATGGCTACACCTTC
d_gene: .; v_gene: TRBV30; j_gene: TRBJ2-1; CDR3aa: CAWSRQGGEQFF; CDR3nt: TGTGCCTGGAGTCGCCAGGGTGGTGAGCAGTTCTTC
d_gene: .; v_gene: TRBV27; j_gene: TRBJ2-6; CDR3aa: CASSLGDSIPPGANVLTF; CDR3nt: TGTGCCAGCAGTTTAGGGGACTCCATACCCCCTGGGGCCAACGTCCTGACTTTC
d_gene: .; v_gene: TRBV30; j_gene: TRBJ1-5; CDR3aa: CAWSVRNNQPQHF; CDR3nt: TGTGCCTGGAGTGTCAGGAACAATCAGCCCCAGCATTTT
d_gene: TRBD1; v_gene: TRBV19; j_gene: TRBJ1-2; CDR3aa: CASRTPTGGSYGYTF; CDR3nt: TGTGCCAGTAGGACCCCGACAGGGGGATCCTATGGCTACACCTTC
d_gene: TRBD1; v_gene: TRBV4-1; j_gene: TRBJ2-7; CDR3aa: CASSQGDRVDYEQYF; CDR3nt: TGCGCCAGCAGCCAAGGGGACAGGGTAGACTACGAGCAGTACTTC
d_gene: TRBD1; v_gene: TRBV7-9; j_gene: TRBJ1-5; CDR3aa: CASSPGTEVNQPQHF; CDR3nt: TGTGCCAGCAGCCCAGGGACAGAGGTCAATCAGCCCCAGCATTTT
d_gene: TRBD2; v_gene: TRBV7-3; j_gene: TRBJ2-3; CDR3aa: CASSLESSGGPPSTDTQYF; CDR3nt: TGTGCCAGCAGCTTAGAGTCTAGCGGGGGGCCCCCTAGCACAGATACGCAGTATTTT
d_gene: TRBD2; v_gene: TRBV4-3; j_gene: TRBJ2-2; CDR3aa: CASSSTPTALAGVTGELFF; CDR3nt: TGCGCCAGCAGCTCCACTCCGACGGCTCTAGCGGGGGTTACCGGGGAGCTGTTTTTT
d_gene: TRBD1; v_gene: TRBV5-1; j_gene: TRBJ2-3; CDR3aa: CASGLGQTTDTQYF; CDR3nt: TGCGCCAGCGGGCTGGGACAGACCACAGATACGCAGTATTTT
d_gene: .; v_gene: TRBV19; j_gene: TRBJ1-3; CDR3aa: CASSIQGLAIGENTIYF; CDR3nt: TGTGCCAGTAGTATACAGGGACTAGCGATCGGGGAAAACACCATATATTTT
d_gene: TRBD2; v_gene: TRBV5-4; j_gene: TRBJ2-7; CDR3aa: CASSLGTSESSYEQYF; CDR3nt: TGTGCCAGCAGCTTGGGGACTAGCGAAAGCTCCTACGAGCAGTACTTC
d_gene: TRBD1; v_gene: TRBV27; j_gene: TRBJ1-3; CDR3aa: CASSSTGTGSGNTIYF; CDR3nt: TGTGCCAGCAGTTCAACCGGGACAGGTTCTGGAAACACCATATATTTT
d_gene: TRBD2; v_gene: TRBV4-3; j_gene: TRBJ2-3; CDR3aa: CASSQDPPHPSGGAVTQYF; CDR3nt: TGCGCCAGCAGCCAAGACCCCCCCCACCCCAGCGGGGGGGCCGTTACGCAGTATTTT
d_gene: .; v_gene: TRBV4-1; j_gene: TRBJ1-4; CDR3aa: CASSPPLVEEKLFF; CDR3nt: TGCGCCAGCAGCCCCCCCTTGGTGGAGGAAAAACTGTTTTTT
d_gene: TRBD1; v_gene: TRBV5-1; j_gene: TRBJ2-7; CDR3aa: CASSTDRASAYEQYF; CDR3nt: TGCGCCAGCAGCACGGACAGGGCCTCCGCCTACGAGCAGTACTTC
d_gene: TRBD2; v_gene: TRBV28; j_gene: TRBJ2-3; CDR3aa: CASSLLAGFTDTQYF; CDR3nt: TGTGCCAGCAGTTTACTAGCGGGGTTCACAGATACGCAGTATTTT
d_gene: .; v_gene: TRBV11-2; j_gene: TRBJ1-2; CDR3aa: CASSLDRDADYGYTF; CDR3nt: TGTGCCAGCAGCTTAGACAGGGATGCGGACTATGGCTACACCTTC
d_gene: .; v_gene: TRBV7-9; j_gene: TRBJ2-1; CDR3aa: CASSLSPRGSYNEQFF; CDR3nt: TGTGCCAGCAGCTTATCCCCCCGCGGCTCCTACAATGAGCAGTTCTTC
d_gene: .; v_gene: TRBV6-5; j_gene: TRBJ1-4; CDR3aa: CASSSGPWEKLFF; CDR3nt: TGTGCCAGCAGTTCAGGGCCCTGGGAAAAACTGTTTTTT
d_gene: .; v_gene: TRBV5-1; j_gene: TRBJ1-1; CDR3aa: CASSFKPGDTEAFF; CDR3nt: TGCGCCAGCAGCTTTAAGCCGGGGGACACTGAAGCTTTCTTT
d_gene: .; v_gene: TRBV21-1; j_gene: TRBJ2-3; CDR3aa: CASSKDNPKRYF; CDR3nt: TGTGCCAGCAGCAAAGACAACCCCAAAAGGTATTTT
d_gene: TRBD1; v_gene: TRBV27; j_gene: TRBJ1-2; CDR3aa: CASSFEGAQGNYGYTF; CDR3nt: TGTGCCAGCAGTTTCGAGGGGGCGCAGGGAAACTATGGCTACACCTTC
d_gene: .; v_gene: TRBV28; j_gene: TRBJ2-5; CDR3aa: CASSPLDWRGEYQETQYF; CDR3nt: TGTGCCAGCAGTCCACTGGACTGGCGGGGAGAGTACCAAGAGACCCAGTACTTC
d_gene: .; v_gene: TRBV6-6; j_gene: TRBJ1-1; CDR3aa: CASRGVEIEAFF; CDR3nt: TGTGCCAGCAGGGGAGTTGAGATTGAAGCTTTCTTT